Listed here is a single T cell receptor (beta chain). Here immunoSEQ multiplex PCR was the method, and the copy in TCRdb shows in-frame clones only, minus some. The sample has 2,000 to 2,500 clones, more than 65% seen once; the top ten hold around 23%. This record comes from a study of immune cell composition in non-small cell lung cancer. About the study: Most cases were lung adenocarcinoma or squamous cell carcinoma.

The sample was lung tumor tissue. This sequence originates from a human donor with non-small cell lung cancer.

CDR3 in amino acids: CASSVSAGLTQYF. DNA for the CDR3: TGTGCCAGCAGCGTATCCGCAGGGTTGACCCAGTACTTC. The chain is built from TRBV9 and TRBJ2-5; maybe TRBD1 (5 bases). The V gene's germline CDR1 is SGDLS and CDR2 YYNGEE. The length of the CDR3 is 13 residues. Deletions cut 1 base from V and 7 bases from J, with 11 bases between.